The rows below give T cell receptor beta chains drawn from one sample of a study of blood T cell repertoires in COVID-19. TCRdb keeps only in-frame clones here, not all; method: immunoSEQ multiplex PCR. The table shows 150,000 to 200,000 clones, with approximately 90% occurring only once. The sample taken for sequencing was PBMCs or T cells enriched from blood (not recorded which). The receptor source for this set is a middle-aged woman in a cohort exposed to, infected with or recovered from COVID-19 (not recorded which). CDR3s include the opening cysteine and the closing phenylalanine or tryptophan. A D gene is named only where the DNA matches it firmly. The listing skips clone size in some rows; elsewhere it reads once, few, many or a size class.

TRBV20-1,TRBJ1-2,-,-,CSANTGSGYTF,TGCAGTGCCAATACAGGGTCCGGCTACACCTTC
TRBV2,TRBJ1-3,-,-,CASRDVLSTGSGNTIYF,TGTGCCAGCAGAGACGTCCTGTCGACAGGCTCTGGAAACACCATATATTTT
TRBV5-1,TRBJ2-1,-,-,CASSLGVRTELYNEQFF,TGCGCCAGCAGCTTGGGGGTTAGGACAGAACTTTACAATGAGCAGTTCTTC
TRBV5-4,TRBJ2-5,few,TRBD2,CASSTGLAEETQYF,TGTGCCAGCAGTACAGGACTAGCGGAAGAGACCCAGTACTTC
TRBV3-1/TRBV3-2,TRBJ2-2,-,-,CASSLSRAPERTGELFF,TGTGCCAGCAGCCTATCCCGAGCACCCGAGAGAACCGGGGAGCTGTTTTTT
TRBV9,TRBJ2-2,-,TRBD2,CASSPSGRLNTGELFF,TGTGCCAGCAGCCCTAGCGGGAGACTTAACACCGGGGAGCTGTTTTTT
TRBV24-1,TRBJ1-2,-,TRBD1,CATSDLQGYYGYTF,TGTGCCACCAGTGATTTACAGGGGTACTATGGCTACACCTTC
TRBV4-3,TRBJ1-2,-,TRBD1,CASSRGTGESNGYTF,TGCGCCAGCAGCCGCGGGACAGGGGAGAGCAATGGCTACACCTTC
TRBV7-2,TRBJ1-4,-,TRBD1,CASSVGQGLEKLFF,TGTGCCAGCAGCGTGGGACAGGGATTGGAAAAACTGTTTTTT
TRBV19,TRBJ1-5,-,-,CASSLDPGAGNQPQHF,TGTGCCAGTAGTCTCGATCCTGGCGCGGGCAATCAGCCCCAGCATTTT
TRBV12-2,TRBJ1-5,-,-,CASRYPGQRNQPQHF,TGTGCAAGTCGGTATCCGGGACAGAGGAATCAGCCCCAGCATTTT
TRBV2,TRBJ1-5,-,TRBD1,CASSGPGTGGNQPQHF,TGTGCCAGCAGTGGCCCCGGGACAGGGGGGAATCAGCCCCAGCATTTT
TRBV6-5,TRBJ1-2,-,-,CASSPRGLYGYTF,TGTGCCAGCAGCCCCAGAGGCCTCTATGGCTACACCTTC
TRBV29-1,TRBJ2-1,-,TRBD2,CSVDKTSGRRSEQFF,TGCAGCGTTGATAAGACTAGCGGGAGACGGAGTGAGCAGTTCTTC
TRBV6-2/TRBV6-3,TRBJ1-1,-,-,CASSTPGDGWTEAFF,TGTGCCAGCAGTACCCCAGGGGACGGTTGGACTGAAGCTTTCTTT
TRBV13,TRBJ1-1,-,-,CASSYLSVGQTNTEAFF,TGTGCCAGCAGCTACTTAAGCGTAGGACAGACGAACACTGAAGCTTTCTTT
TRBV5-5,TRBJ1-2,once,-,CASSQQQGAAGTF,TGTGCCAGCAGCCAACAACAGGGCGCGGCTGGCACCTTC
TRBV3-1/TRBV3-2,TRBJ2-1,once,-,CASSPLGGGYNEQFF,TGTGCCAGCAGCCCCTTAGGGGGGGGCTACAATGAGCAGTTCTTC
TRBV5-8,TRBJ1-4,-,-,CASSPPRGGRATNEKLFF,TGTGCCAGCAGCCCACCTCGGGGGGGTCGTGCAACTAATGAAAAACTGTTTTTT
TRBV9,TRBJ2-1,-,TRBD2,CASSPRLAGVYNEQFF,TGTGCCAGCAGCCCCCGACTAGCGGGGGTGTACAATGAGCAGTTCTTC
TRBV27,TRBJ2-7,-,TRBD2,CASSNSGSSYEQYF,TGTGCCAGCAGTAATAGCGGGTCCTCCTACGAGCAGTACTTC
TRBV15,TRBJ1-2,-,-,CATSRVRGYGYTF,TGTGCCACCAGCAGAGTTCGAGGCTATGGCTACACCTTC
TRBV6-1,TRBJ2-7,-,-,CASSDWGLSKKNEQYF,TGTGCCAGCAGTGACTGGGGCCTCTCGAAAAAGAACGAGCAGTACTTC
TRBV7-8,TRBJ1-6,-,-,CASRDYGGPYNSPLHF,TGTGCCAGCAGAGATTACGGGGGACCATATAATTCACCCCTCCACTTT
TRBV28,TRBJ1-5,-,-,CASSLPSGLNQPQHF,TGTGCCAGCAGTTTGCCGTCAGGACTCAATCAGCCCCAGCATTTT
TRBV7-6,TRBJ1-1,-,-,CASSPNLWKGPGVNTEAFF,TGTGCCAGCAGCCCAAACCTCTGGAAGGGCCCAGGGGTGAACACTGAAGCTTTCTTT
TRBV9,TRBJ1-1,-,-,CASSVGRNTEAFF,TGTGCCAGCAGCGTAGGGAGGAACACTGAAGCTTTCTTT
TRBV15,TRBJ1-5,few,-,CATSSAGGPAGGRWTASNQPQHF,TGTGCCACCAGCAGCGCGGGGGGGCCGGCTGGGGGGAGGTGGACTGCCAGCAATCAGCCCCAGCATTTT
TRBV7-6,TRBJ1-3,-,-,CASSSDGGSGNTIYF,TGTGCCAGCAGCTCGGACGGAGGCTCTGGAAACACCATATATTTT
TRBV9,TRBJ1-5,-,-,CASSAVQGTGQPQHF,TGTGCCAGCAGCGCGGTACAGGGAACGGGGCAGCCCCAGCATTTT
TRBV6-5,TRBJ2-7,-,TRBD1,CASSYSVTGGYEQYF,TGTGCCAGCAGTTACTCCGTGACAGGGGGCTACGAGCAGTACTTC
TRBV14,TRBJ2-7,-,-,CASSQDGASGREQYF,TGTGCCAGCAGCCAGGACGGTGCCTCGGGGAGGGAGCAGTACTTC
TRBV11-2,TRBJ1-1,-,-,CASSSIQMNTEAFF,TGTGCCAGCAGCTCGATACAGATGAACACTGAAGCTTTCTTT
TRBV7-9,TRBJ2-7,-,TRBD2,CASSFSLAGLGEQYF,TGTGCCAGCAGCTTCTCACTAGCGGGATTGGGTGAGCAGTACTTC
TRBV7-9,TRBJ1-4,-,TRBD1,CASSGAGTVLEKLFF,TGTGCCAGCAGCGGAGCCGGGACAGTCCTTGAAAAACTGTTTTTT
TRBV6-5,TRBJ1-1,-,-,CASSYAREAFF,TGTGCCAGCAGTTACGCCCGGGAAGCTTTCTTT
TRBV28,TRBJ1-5,-,TRBD1,CASSLNRGPQPQHF,TGTGCCAGCAGTTTAAACAGGGGGCCCCAGCCCCAGCATTTT
TRBV18,TRBJ1-2,once,-,CASSRTEYYGYTF,TGTGCCAGCTCCCGAACGGAGTACTATGGCTACACCTTC
TRBV28,TRBJ2-7,-,TRBD2,CASSLRGGAYEQYF,TGTGCCAGCAGTTTACGGGGGGGGGCCTACGAGCAGTACTTC
TRBV3-1/TRBV3-2,TRBJ2-1,-,TRBD1,CASSQVTGGYNEQFF,TGTGCCAGCAGCCAAGTGACAGGGGGGTACAATGAGCAGTTCTTC
TRBV28,TRBJ2-7,few,TRBD2,CASSFAGGKYF,TGTGCCAGCAGTTTTGCGGGGGGGAAGTACTTC
TRBV5-1,TRBJ2-7,-,TRBD1,CASSSAGTGTGEQYF,TGCGCCAGCAGCTCTGCCGGGACAGGTACAGGGGAGCAGTACTTC
TRBV11-2,TRBJ2-7,-,TRBD1,CASSSRDRSREQYF,TGTGCCAGCAGCTCCCGGGACAGGAGCCGGGAGCAGTACTTC
TRBV19,TRBJ2-3,-,TRBD1,CASSTGTGGTDTQYF,TGTGCCAGTAGTACCGGGACAGGGGGCACAGATACGCAGTATTTT
TRBV4-1,TRBJ1-2,-,TRBD1,CASSPGQGVYGYTF,TGCGCCAGCAGCCCGGGACAGGGAGTCTATGGCTACACCTTC
TRBV27,TRBJ1-2,-,-,CASSLGNGVLTF,TGTGCCAGCAGTTTAGGTAACGGAGTTTTGACCTTC
TRBV5-1,TRBJ1-6,-,-,CASSLGAQGRRNNSPLHF,TGCGCCAGCAGCTTGGGCGCACAGGGCAGACGAAATAATTCACCCCTCCACTTT
TRBV3-1/TRBV3-2,TRBJ2-7,-,TRBD2,CASSQVPSGGLDEQYF,TGTGCCAGCAGCCAAGTTCCGAGCGGGGGCCTCGACGAGCAGTACTTC
TRBV7-6,TRBJ2-1,once,-,CASSLFEGWIF,TGTGCCAGCAGCTTATTTGAGGGCTGGATCTTC